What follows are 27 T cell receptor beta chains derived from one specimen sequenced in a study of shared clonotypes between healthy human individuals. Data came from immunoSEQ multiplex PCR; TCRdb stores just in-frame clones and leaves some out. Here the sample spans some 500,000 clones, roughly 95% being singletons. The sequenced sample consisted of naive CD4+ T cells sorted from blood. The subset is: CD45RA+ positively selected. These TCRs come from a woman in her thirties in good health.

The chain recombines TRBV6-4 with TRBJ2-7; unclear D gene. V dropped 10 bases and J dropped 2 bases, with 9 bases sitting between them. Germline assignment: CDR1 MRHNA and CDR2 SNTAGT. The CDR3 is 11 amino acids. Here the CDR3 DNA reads TGTGCCACACTCACGACCTACGAGCAGTACTTC. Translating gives CATLTTYEQYF.

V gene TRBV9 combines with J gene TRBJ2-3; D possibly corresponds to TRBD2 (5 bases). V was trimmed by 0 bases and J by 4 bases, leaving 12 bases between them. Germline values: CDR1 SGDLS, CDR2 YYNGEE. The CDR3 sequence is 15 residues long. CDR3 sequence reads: CASSVVKGVPDTQYF. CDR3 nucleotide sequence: TGTGCCAGCAGCGTAGTAAAGGGAGTCCCAGATACGCAGTATTTT.

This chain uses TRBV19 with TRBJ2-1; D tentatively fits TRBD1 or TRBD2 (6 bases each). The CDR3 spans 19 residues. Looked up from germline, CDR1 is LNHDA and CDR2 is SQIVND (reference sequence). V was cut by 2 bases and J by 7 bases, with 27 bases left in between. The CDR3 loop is CASSIRVRGGKTVENEQFF. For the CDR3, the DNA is TGTGCCAGTAGTATAAGGGTCAGGGGAGGAAAAACGGTGGAAAATGAGCAGTTCTTC.

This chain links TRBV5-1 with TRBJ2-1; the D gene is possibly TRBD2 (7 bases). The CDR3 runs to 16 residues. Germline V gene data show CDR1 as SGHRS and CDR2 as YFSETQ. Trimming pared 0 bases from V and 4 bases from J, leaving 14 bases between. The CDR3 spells CASSLVPAGQYNEQFF. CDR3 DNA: TGCGCCAGCAGCTTGGTCCCAGCGGGACAATACAATGAGCAGTTCTTC.

The CDR3 spells CAWSQVAGGTGELFF. DNA of the CDR3: TGTGCCTGGAGCCAAGTAGCGGGAGGGACCGGGGAGCTGTTTTTT. The chain is built from TRBV30 and TRBJ2-2; 11 positions agree with TRBD2. The length of the CDR3 is 15 residues. Unmatched junction bases numbered 5, after V lost 3 bases and J lost 5 bases. Per germline, CDR1 GTSNPN and CDR2 SVGIG (reference sequence).

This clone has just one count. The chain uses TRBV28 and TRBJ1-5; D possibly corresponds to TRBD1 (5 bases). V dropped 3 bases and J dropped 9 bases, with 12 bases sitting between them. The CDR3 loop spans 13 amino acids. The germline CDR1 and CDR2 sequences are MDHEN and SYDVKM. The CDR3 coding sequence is TGTGCCAGCAGTTTGGGGCCTACTTGGCCCCAGCATTTT. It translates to CASSLGPTWPQHF.

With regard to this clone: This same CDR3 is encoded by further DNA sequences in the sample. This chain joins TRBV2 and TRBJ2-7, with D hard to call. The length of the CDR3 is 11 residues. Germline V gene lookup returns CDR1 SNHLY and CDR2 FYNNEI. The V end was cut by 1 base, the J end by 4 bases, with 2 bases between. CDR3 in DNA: TGTGCCAGCAGTGAAGTGTACGAGCAGTACTTC. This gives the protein CASSEVYEQYF.

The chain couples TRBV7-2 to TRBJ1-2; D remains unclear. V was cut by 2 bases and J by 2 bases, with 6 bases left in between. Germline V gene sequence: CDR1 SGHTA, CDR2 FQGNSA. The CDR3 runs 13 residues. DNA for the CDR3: TGTGCCAGCAGCTTAACGGCAAACTATGGCTACACCTTC. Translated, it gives CASSLTANYGYTF.

This chain's CDR3 is CASRGARTEAFF. CDR3 in DNA: TGCGCCAGCAGGGGGGCAAGAACTGAAGCTTTCTTT. The genes are TRBV5-1 and TRBJ1-1; a weak D match, TRBD1 (6 bases). The CDR3 consists of 12 residues. Germline V lookup: CDR1 SGHRS, CDR2 YFSETQ. Between the trimmed V and J ends, which lost 5 bases and 5 bases, there was a span of 10 bases.

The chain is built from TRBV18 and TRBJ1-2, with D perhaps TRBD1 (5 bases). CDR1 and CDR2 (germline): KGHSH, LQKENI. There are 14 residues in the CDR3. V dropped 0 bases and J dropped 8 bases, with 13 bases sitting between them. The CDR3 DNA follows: TGTGCCAGCTCACCACCGGGGACGGTCGGGGGCTACACCTTC. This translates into CASSPPGTVGGYTF. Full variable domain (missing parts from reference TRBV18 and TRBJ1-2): NAGVMQNPRHLVRRRGQEARLRCSPMKGHSHVYWYRQLPEEGLKFMVYLQKENIIDESGMPKERFSAEFPKEGPSILRIQQVVRGDSAAYFCASSPPGTVGGYTFGSGTRLTVV.

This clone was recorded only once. In DNA, the CDR3 is TGTGCCAGCAGCTTGGAGGGGAATTCGGGAGATACGCAGTATTTT. Protein product: CASSLEGNSGDTQYF. This chain connects TRBV5-4 to TRBJ2-3; possible D gene TRBD1, 5 bases. The CDR3 sequence is 15 residues long. Germline V CDR1 and CDR2: SGHNT, YYREEE (reference sequence). V dropped 0 bases and J dropped 5 bases, with 13 bases sitting between them.

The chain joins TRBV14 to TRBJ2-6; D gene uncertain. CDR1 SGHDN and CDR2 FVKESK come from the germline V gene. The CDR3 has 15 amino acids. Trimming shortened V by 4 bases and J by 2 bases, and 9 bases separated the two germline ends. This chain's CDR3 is CASSPWGTGANVLTF. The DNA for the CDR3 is TGTGCCAGCAGCCCGTGGGGTACTGGGGCCAACGTCCTGACTTTC.

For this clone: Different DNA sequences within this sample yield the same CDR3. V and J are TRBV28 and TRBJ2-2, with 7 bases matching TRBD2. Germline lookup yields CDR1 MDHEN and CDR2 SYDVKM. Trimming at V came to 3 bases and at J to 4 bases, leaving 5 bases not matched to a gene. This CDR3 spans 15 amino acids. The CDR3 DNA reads TGTGCCAGCAGTTTGGCGGGAGAGGGCACCGGGGAGCTGTTTTTT. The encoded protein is CASSLAGEGTGELFF.

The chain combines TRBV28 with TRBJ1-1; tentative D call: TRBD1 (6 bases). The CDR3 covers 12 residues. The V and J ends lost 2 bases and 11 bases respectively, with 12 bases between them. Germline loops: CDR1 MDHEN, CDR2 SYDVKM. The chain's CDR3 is CASSLTQGYAFF. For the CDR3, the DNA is TGTGCCAGCAGTTTAACTCAGGGGTACGCTTTCTTT.

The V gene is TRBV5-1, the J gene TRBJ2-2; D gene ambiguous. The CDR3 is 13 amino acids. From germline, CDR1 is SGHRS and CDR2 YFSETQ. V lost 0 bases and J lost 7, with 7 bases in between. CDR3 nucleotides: TGCGCCAGCAGCTTGGATGGCGGCGGGGAGCTGTTTTTT. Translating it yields CASSLDGGGELFF.

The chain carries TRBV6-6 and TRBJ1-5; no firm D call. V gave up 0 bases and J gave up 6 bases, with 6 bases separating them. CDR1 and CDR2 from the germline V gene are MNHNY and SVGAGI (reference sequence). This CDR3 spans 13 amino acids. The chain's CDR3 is CASSYSTLQPQHF. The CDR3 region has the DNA TGTGCCAGCAGTTACTCGACCCTTCAGCCCCAGCATTTT.

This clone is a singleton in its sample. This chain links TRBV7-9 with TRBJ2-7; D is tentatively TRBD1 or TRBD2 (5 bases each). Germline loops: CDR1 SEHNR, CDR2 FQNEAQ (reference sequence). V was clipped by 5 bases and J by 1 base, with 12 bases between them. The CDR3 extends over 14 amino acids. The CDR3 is CASSTRDGSYEQYF. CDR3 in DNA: TGTGCCAGCAGCACCCGGGACGGGTCCTACGAGCAGTACTTC.

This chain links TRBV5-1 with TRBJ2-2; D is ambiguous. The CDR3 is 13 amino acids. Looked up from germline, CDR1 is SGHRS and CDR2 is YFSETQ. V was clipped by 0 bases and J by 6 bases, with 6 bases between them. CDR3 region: CASSLVVSGELFF. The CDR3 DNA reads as TGCGCCAGCAGCTTGGTTGTTTCCGGGGAGCTGTTTTTT.

For the CDR3, the DNA is TGTGCCAGCTGCCGACTAGCAAGATCCTACAATGAGCAGTTCTTC. It specifies CASCRLARSYNEQFF. This chain uses TRBV7-9 with TRBJ2-1, with TRBD2 matching over 7 bases. Trimming at V came to 8 bases and at J to 1 base, leaving 8 bases not matched to a gene. Looked up from germline, CDR1 is SEHNR and CDR2 is FQNEAQ (reference sequence). CDR3 size: 15 residues.

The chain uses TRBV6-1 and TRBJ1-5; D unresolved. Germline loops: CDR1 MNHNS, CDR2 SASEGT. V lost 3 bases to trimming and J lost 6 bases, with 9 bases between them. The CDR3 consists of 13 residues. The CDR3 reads CASSEKKSQPQHF. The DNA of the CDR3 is TGTGCCAGCAGTGAGAAGAAGAGTCAGCCCCAGCATTTT.

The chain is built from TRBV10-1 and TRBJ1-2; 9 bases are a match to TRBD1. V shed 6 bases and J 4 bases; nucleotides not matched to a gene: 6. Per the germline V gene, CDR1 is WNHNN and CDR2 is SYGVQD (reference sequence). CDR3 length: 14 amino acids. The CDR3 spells CASSPDRGGYGYTF. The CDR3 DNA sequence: TGCGCCAGCAGCCCGGACAGGGGCGGCTATGGCTACACCTTC.

The CDR3 bases are TGCGCCAGCAGCCAAGCACAGGGGAATCTCTACGAGCAGTACTTC. Its translation: CASSQAQGNLYEQYF. The rearrangement links TRBV5-1 to TRBJ2-7, with 7 bases identical to TRBD1. Germline V gene lookup returns CDR1 SGHRS and CDR2 YFSETQ. Unmatched junction bases numbered 10, after V lost 4 bases and J lost 3 bases. CDR3 length: 15 amino acids.

The CDR3 loop reads CASSAPGHGVPYEQYF. CDR3 in DNA: TGTGCCAGCAGCGCACCTGGGCACGGCGTCCCCTACGAGCAGTACTTC. This chain uses TRBV2 with TRBJ2-7; D unresolved. V dropped 6 bases and J dropped 2 bases, with 20 bases sitting between them. Germline V gene lookup returns CDR1 SNHLY and CDR2 FYNNEI. The CDR3 extends over 16 amino acids.

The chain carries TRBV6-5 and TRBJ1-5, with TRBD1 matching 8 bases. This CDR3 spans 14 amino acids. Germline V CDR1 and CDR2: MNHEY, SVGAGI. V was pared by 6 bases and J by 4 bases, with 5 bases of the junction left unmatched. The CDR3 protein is CASRSGGGNQPQHF. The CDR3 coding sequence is TGTGCCAGCAGATCAGGGGGCGGAAATCAGCCCCAGCATTTT.

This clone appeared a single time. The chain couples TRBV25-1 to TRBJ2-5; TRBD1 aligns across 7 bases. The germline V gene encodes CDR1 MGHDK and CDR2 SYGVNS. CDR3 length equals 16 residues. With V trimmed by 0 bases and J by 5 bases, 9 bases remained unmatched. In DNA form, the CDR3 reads TGTGCCAGCAGTGAATATGGGTACAGGGGAGAGGAGACCCAGTACTTC. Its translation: CASSEYGYRGEETQYF.

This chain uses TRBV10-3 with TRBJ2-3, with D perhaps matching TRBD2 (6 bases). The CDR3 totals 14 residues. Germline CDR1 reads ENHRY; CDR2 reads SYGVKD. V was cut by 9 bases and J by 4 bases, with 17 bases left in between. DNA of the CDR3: TGTGCCATAAATTCCGGGGAGGATTCAGATACGCAGTATTTT. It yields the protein CAINSGEDSDTQYF.

CDR3 amino acids: CASSTPTSGIRTGELFF. CDR3 DNA: TGCGCCAGCAGCACCCCGACTAGCGGGATTCGCACCGGGGAGCTGTTTTTT. The genes are TRBV5-1 and TRBJ2-2; 11 positions match TRBD2. Trimming took 4 bases from V and 4 from J; bases not matched to a gene: 9. This CDR3 is built from 17 residues. Germline-derived CDR1 and CDR2 are SGHRS and YFSETQ.